This TCR beta chain was documented in a study of blood T cell repertoires in COVID-19. Study-level background: Sites in the United States, Italy and Spain provided acute and convalescent COVID-19 samples. PBMCs, B-cell-depleted T cells, or T cells were the source of the cDNA or gDNA that made up the material.

The CDR3 covers 18 residues. In germline, CDR1 is LGHDT, CDR2 YNNKEL (reference sequence). V was clipped by 4 bases and J by 2 bases; unmatched bases: 12. This table comes from immunoSEQ multiplex PCR, and its TCRdb copy is limited to in-frame clones, with some not included. In the table there are about 90,000 clones, 75% to 85% of which are singletons. The genes are TRBV3-1 (or the pseudogene TRBV3-2) and TRBJ1-3; 9 bases agree with TRBD1. The sequenced sample consisted of peripheral blood. The sequence was obtained from a woman of 80 years or more with acute or convalescent COVID-19. The CDR3 protein is CASSLGQGYLRAGNTIYF. The CDR3 nucleotides read TGTGCCAGCAGCCTGGGACAGGGATATCTGCGTGCTGGAAACACCATATATTTT.